This T cell receptor beta chain was found in a study of radiation and T cells in renal cell carcinoma. Study-wide results and limits: Top tumor clonotypes rose in blood 2 weeks post-radiation, then contracted.

Trimming left V 4 bases short and J 5 bases short, with 14 bases between. CDR1 PRHDT and CDR2 FYEKMQ come from the germline V gene (reference sequence). This CDR3 is 14 amino acids long. The method was immunoSEQ multiplex PCR; TCRdb's version includes in-frame clones alone and lacks a portion of them. The repertoire includes 150,000 or so clones, approximately 90% of them detected once, and around 11% sits in the top ten. Points on this clone: Its antigen is still unknown.

Indicated time point: blood 4 weeks post-SBRT, at nephrectomy. Treatment meaning: 15 Gy SBRT to primary tumor, nephrectomy 4 weeks later. Nephrectomy followed 15 Gy stereotactic body radiation by 4 weeks. Radiation-treated patients gave blood at baseline, week 2 and week 4. The patient's renal cell carcinoma had clear cell pathology. The specimen comprised blood, sampled from a patient whose treatment included radiotherapy and nephrectomy. The clonotype originates from a woman between 50 and 59 years old with renal cell carcinoma. The chain links TRBV13 to TRBJ1-1; perhaps TRBD1 as D (5 bases). CDR3 DNA: TGTGCCAGCAGCTCCACGGGGGGGTCGACTGAAGCTTTCTTT. This translates into CASSSTGGSTEAFF. Using reference TRBV13 and TRBJ1-1 for the parts outside the CDR3, the full variable domain is AAGVIQSPRHLIKEKRETATLKCYPIPRHDTVYWYQQGPGQDPQFLISFYEKMQSDKGSIPDRFSAQQFSDYHSELNMSSLELGDSALYFCASSSTGGSTEAFFGQGTRLTVV.